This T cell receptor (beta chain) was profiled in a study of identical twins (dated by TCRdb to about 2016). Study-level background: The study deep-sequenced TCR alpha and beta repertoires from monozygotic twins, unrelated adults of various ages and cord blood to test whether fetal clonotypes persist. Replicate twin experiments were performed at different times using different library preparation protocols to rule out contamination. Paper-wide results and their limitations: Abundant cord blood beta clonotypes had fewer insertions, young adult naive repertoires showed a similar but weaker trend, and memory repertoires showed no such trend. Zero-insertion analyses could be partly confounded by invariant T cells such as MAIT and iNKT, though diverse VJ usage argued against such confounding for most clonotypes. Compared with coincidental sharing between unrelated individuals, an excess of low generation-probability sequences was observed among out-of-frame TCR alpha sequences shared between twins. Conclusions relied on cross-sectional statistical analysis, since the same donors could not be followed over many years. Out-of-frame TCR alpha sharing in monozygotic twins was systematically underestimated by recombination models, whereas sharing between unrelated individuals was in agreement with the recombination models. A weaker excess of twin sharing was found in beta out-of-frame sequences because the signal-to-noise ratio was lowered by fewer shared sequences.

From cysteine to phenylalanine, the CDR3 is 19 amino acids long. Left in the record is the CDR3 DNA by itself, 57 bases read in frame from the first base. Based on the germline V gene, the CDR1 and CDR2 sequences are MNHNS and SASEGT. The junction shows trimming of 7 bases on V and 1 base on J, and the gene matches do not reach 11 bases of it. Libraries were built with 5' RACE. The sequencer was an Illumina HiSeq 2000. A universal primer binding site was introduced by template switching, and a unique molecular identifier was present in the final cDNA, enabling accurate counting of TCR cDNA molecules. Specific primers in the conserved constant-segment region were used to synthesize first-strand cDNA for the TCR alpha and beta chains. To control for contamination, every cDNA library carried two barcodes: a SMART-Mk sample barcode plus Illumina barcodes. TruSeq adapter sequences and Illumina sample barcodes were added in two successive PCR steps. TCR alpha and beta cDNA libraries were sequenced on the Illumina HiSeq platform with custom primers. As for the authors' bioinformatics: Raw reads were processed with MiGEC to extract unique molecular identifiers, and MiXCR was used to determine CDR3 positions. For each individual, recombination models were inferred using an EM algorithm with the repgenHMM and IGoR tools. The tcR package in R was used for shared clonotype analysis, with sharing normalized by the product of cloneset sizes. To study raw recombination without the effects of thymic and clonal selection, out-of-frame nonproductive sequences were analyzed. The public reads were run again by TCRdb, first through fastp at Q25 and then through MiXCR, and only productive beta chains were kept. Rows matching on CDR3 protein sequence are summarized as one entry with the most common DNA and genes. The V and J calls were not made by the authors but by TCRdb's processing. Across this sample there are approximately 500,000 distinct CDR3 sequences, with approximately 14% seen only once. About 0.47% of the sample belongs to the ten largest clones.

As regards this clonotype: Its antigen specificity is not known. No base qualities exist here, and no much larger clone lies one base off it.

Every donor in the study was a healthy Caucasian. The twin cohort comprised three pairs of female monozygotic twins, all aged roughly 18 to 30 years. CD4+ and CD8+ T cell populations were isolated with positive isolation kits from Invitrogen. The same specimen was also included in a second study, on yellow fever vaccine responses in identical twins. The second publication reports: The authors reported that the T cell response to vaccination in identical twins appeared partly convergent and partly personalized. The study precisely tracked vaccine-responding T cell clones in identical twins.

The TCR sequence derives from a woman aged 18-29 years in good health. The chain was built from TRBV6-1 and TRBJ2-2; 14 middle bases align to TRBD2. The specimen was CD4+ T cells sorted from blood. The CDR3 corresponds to CASTDGTSGGLMNTGELFF. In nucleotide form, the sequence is TGTGCCAGCACCGACGGGACTAGCGGGGGCTTAATGAACACCGGGGAGCTGTTTTTT.